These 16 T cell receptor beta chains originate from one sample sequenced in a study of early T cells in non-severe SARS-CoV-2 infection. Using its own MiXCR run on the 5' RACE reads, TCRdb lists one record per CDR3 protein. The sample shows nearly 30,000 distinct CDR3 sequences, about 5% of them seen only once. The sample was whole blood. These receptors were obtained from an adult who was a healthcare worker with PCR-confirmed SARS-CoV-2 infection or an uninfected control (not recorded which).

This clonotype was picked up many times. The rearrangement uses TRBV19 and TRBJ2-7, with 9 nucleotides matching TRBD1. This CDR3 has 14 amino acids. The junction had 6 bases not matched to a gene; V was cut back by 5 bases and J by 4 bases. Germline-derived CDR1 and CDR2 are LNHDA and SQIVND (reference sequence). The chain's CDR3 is CASSVDRGSYEQYF. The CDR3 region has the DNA TGTGCCAGTAGTGTTGACAGGGGGAGTTACGAGCAGTACTTC.

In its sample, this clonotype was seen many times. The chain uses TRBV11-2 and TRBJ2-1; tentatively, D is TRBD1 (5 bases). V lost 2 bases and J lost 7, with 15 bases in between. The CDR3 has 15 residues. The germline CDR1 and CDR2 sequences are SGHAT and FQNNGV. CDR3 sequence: CASSLFTPGINEQFF. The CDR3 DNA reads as TGTGCCAGCAGCTTATTTACCCCAGGGATAAATGAGCAGTTCTTC.

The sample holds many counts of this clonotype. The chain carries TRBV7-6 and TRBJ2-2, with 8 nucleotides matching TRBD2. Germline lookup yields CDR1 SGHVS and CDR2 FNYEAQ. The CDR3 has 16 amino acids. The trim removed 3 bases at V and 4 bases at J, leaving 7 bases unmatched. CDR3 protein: CASSLLSSGFTGELFF. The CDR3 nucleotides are TGTGCCAGCAGCTTGCTGTCTAGCGGGTTCACCGGGGAGCTGTTTTTT.

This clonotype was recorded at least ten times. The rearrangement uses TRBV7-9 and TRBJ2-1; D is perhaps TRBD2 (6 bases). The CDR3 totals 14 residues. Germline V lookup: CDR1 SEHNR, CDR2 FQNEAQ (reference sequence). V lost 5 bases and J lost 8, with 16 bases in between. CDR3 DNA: TGTGCCAGCAGCGCGACCGGGACTTTCGATGAGCAGTTCTTC. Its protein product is CASSATGTFDEQFF.

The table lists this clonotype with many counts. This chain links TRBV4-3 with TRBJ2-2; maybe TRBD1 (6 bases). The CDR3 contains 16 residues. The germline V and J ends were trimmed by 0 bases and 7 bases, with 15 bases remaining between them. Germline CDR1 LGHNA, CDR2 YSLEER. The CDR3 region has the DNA TGCGCCAGCAGCCAAGATCTGTGGCAGGGGATCGGGGAGCTGTTTTTT. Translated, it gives CASSQDLWQGIGELFF.

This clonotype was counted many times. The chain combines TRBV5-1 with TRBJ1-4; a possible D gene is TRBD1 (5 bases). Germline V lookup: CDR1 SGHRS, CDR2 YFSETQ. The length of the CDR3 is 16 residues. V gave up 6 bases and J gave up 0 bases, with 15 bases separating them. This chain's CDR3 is CASNSGTVATNEKLFF. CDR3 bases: TGCGCCAGCAACTCCGGGACGGTTGCAACTAATGAAAAACTGTTTTTT.

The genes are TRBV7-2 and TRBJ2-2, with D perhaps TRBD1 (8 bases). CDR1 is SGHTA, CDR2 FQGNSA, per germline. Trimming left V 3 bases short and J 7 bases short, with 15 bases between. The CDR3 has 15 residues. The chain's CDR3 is CASSFWTGTIGELFF. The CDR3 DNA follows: TGTGCCAGCAGCTTCTGGACAGGGACTATCGGGGAGCTGTTTTTT.

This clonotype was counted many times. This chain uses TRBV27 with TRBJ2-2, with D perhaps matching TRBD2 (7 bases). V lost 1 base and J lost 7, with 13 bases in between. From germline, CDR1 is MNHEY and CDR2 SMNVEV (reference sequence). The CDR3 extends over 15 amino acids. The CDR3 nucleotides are TGTGCCAGCAGTTTATGGGGGGGCCTCGACGGGGAGCTGTTTTTT. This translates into CASSLWGGLDGELFF.

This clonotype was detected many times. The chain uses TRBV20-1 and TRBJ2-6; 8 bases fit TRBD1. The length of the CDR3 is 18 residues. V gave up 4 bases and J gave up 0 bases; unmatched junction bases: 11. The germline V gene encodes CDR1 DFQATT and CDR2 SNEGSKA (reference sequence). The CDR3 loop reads CSATPGGLHPSGANVLTF. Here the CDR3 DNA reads TGCAGTGCTACTCCAGGGGGCCTTCACCCCTCTGGGGCCAACGTCCTGACTTTC.

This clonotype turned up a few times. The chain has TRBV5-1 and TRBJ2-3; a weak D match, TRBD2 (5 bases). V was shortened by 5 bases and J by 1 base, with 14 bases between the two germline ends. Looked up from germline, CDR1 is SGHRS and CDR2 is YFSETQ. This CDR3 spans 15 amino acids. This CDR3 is CASRDSGLRTDTQYF. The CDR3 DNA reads TGCGCCAGCAGGGACTCCGGCCTCCGCACAGATACGCAGTATTTT.

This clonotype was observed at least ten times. The CDR3 region has the DNA TGCGCCAGCAGCGTACTACAGGGTCCCTACGAGCAGTACTTC. It codes for CASSVLQGPYEQYF. This chain links TRBV5-1 with TRBJ2-7; D may be TRBD1 (6 bases). CDR3 length: 14 amino acids. V was pared by 4 bases and J by 2 bases, with 13 bases between. The germline gives CDR1 SGHRS, CDR2 YFSETQ.

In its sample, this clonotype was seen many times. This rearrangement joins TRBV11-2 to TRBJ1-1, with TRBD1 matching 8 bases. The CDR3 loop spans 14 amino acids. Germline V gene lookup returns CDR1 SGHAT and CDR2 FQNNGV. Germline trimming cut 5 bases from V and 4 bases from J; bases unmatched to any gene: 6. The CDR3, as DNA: TGTGCCAGCAGCGAGACAGGGGCGGGCACTGAAGCTTTCTTT. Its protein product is CASSETGAGTEAFF.

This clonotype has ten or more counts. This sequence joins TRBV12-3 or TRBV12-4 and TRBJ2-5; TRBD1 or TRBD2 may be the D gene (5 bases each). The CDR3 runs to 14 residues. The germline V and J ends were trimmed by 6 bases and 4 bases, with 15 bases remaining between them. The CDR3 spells CASRPPGPIETQYF. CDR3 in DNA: TGTGCCAGCAGGCCTCCGGGACCCATAGAGACCCAGTACTTC.

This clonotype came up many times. The CDR3, as DNA: TGTGCCAGCAGACGCGCCGATGGTACGCAGTATTTT. This encodes CASRRADGTQYF. The chain is built from TRBV7-9 and TRBJ2-3; no reliable D call. CDR3 length: 12 amino acids. Trimming took 6 bases from V and 8 from J, leaving 12 bases between them. CDR1 and CDR2 (germline): SEHNR, FQNEAQ (reference sequence).

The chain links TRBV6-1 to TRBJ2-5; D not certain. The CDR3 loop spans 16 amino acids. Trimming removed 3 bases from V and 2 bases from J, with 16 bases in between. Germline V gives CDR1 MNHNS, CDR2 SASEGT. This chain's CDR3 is CASSDDRRARQETQYF. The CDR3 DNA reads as TGTGCCAGCAGTGACGACCGAAGAGCAAGACAAGAGACCCAGTACTTC.

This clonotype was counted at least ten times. The CDR3 region is CASSKPGQGVPGELFF. CDR3 nucleotides: TGTGCCAGCAGTAAGCCGGGACAGGGAGTTCCCGGGGAGCTGTTTTTT. The rearrangement uses TRBV12-3 or TRBV12-4 and TRBJ2-2; 9 bases map to TRBD1. The CDR3 loop spans 16 amino acids. The V segment lost 5 bases and the J segment 6 bases; nucleotides outside the gene matches: 10.